Listed below are T cell receptor beta chains from one sample, sequenced in a study of T cells in Graves' hyperthyroidism and ophthalmopathy. TCRdb reanalysed the multiplex PCR reads using MiXCR and keeps one entry per CDR3 protein. The top ten clones hold less than 55% of a sample with around 570,000 distinct CDR3 sequences, approximately 20% of them seen once. The specimen was blood. These TCRs come from a man aged 40-55 years with Graves' ophthalmopathy. The CDR3 runs from the conserved cysteine through the conserved F or W.

TRBJ1-1 TRBV5-1 CASSLPSTEAFF
TRBJ1-1 TRBV19 CASRQDITEAFF
TRBJ1-1 TRBV7-2 CASSLEGGRYTEAFF
TRBJ2-2 TRBV11-3 CASSFTDRSELFF
TRBJ2-1 TRBV6-5 CASSYSPERGDYEQFF
TRBJ2-7 TRBV7-6 CASSLAGMYEQYF
TRBJ2-2 TRBV3-1 CASSQADWGKAGANTGELFF
TRBJ2-1 TRBV7-2 CASSLSKGAYNEQFF
TRBJ2-4 TRBV7-9 CASTNTGSVSAKNIQYF
TRBJ1-5 TRBV11-2 CASSPGARGSGALGNQPQHF
TRBJ1-1 TRBV7-8 CASSLRDMWTEAFF
TRBJ1-6 TRBV20-1 CSAVGGVGSPLHF
TRBJ2-7 TRBV20-1 CSAKILAGGPDEQYF
TRBJ2-3 TRBV24-1 CATSGTQTDTQYF
TRBJ2-1 TRBV30 CAWNPVHNEQFF
TRBJ1-6 TRBV3-1 CASSRRPRGSPLHF
TRBJ2-1 TRBV24-1 CATSETGVNEQFF
TRBJ1-1 TRBV2 CARQTEMNTEAFF
TRBJ1-1 TRBV5-4 CASSIPQGKATEAFF
TRBJ2-1 TRBV12-3/TRBV12-4 CASSEGFSEQFF
TRBJ2-2 TRBV27 CASSFRLFGGGGSGELFF
TRBJ2-7 TRBV14 CASSQRLAIGEDRSYEQYF
TRBJ2-2 TRBV2 CASSVGLAPGELFF
TRBJ2-4 TRBV9 CASSVLGDIQYF
TRBJ1-6 TRBV5-1 CASSLDVNSPLHF
TRBJ1-2 TRBV10-3 CAISGSTGGRENHANYGYTF
TRBJ2-1 TRBV28 CASSPPAAGANNEQFF
TRBJ2-5 TRBV3-1 CATKRGGRETQYF
TRBJ2-2 TRBV5-1 CASSLEALNTGELFF
TRBJ1-5 TRBV4-2 CASSQDPMYQPQHF
TRBJ1-1 TRBV6-1 CASSPSAGRREAFF
TRBJ1-2 TRBV20-1 CSARQFSSEGGYTF
TRBJ2-3 TRBV14 CASSQRVVTDTQYF
TRBJ2-7 TRBV5-1 CASSLGSSTYEQYF
TRBJ1-1 TRBV2 CASSQNPTGAQAFF
TRBJ2-1 TRBV5-1 CASSLSGGWNEQFF
TRBJ2-3 TRBV6-2/TRBV6-3 CASSYSTGPSGSTDTQYF
TRBJ2-4 TRBV24-1 CATSVPDGQNTKNIQYF
TRBJ2-2 TRBV29-1 CSVGLAANTGELFF
TRBJ1-6 TRBV6-1 CASSSFGAGGSPLHF